The sequence of this T cell receptor beta chain was determined in a study of shared clonotypes between healthy human individuals. Genomic DNA from each subset was divided evenly over several immunoSEQ plates. Produced via immunoSEQ multiplex PCR; TCRdb's table is partial and in-frame only. The sample yields about 680,000 clones, 72% seen once. General study results and limits: Researchers found naive subsets generally carried larger estimated richness than memory subsets.

Concerning this clone itself: Its matching antigen is unknown.

Participating donors were healthy, HIV-negative adults free of recent acute infections or vaccinations. CDR1 MGHRA and CDR2 YSYEKL come from the germline V gene. The CDR3 runs 15 residues. The clonotype was recovered from a woman aged 25-40 years in good health. The sequenced sample consisted of memory CD4+ T cells sorted from blood. Subset given: CD45RA-negative fraction. This chain connects TRBV4-1 to TRBJ2-5, with 8 bases matching TRBD1. The DNA end favors TRBJ2-7, so the J call may be wrong. The CDR3: CASSLFPGQGYEQYF. The CDR3 bases are TGCGCCAGCAGCCTTTTTCCCGGACAGGGCTACGAGCAGTACTTC.